This T cell receptor (beta chain) derives from a study of blood T cell repertoires in COVID-19. Between the trimmed V and J ends, which lost 8 bases and 2 bases, there was a span of 14 bases. The germline V gene has CDR1 KGHDR and CDR2 SFDVKD. The CDR3 runs 14 residues. Measured with immunoSEQ multiplex PCR; TCRdb has only the in-frame clones, and not every one. The repertoire consists of tens of thousands of clones, with 87% occurring once and the leading ten covering approximately 3.7%. This receptor was identified in a middle-aged man with COVID-19, enrolled during active disease. The sequenced sample was peripheral blood. The rearrangement joins TRBV24-1 to TRBJ1-2; the D gene is possibly TRBD1 (5 bases). CDR3 nucleotide sequence: TGTGCCACCAACGGGGGAGCGGGCAACTATGGCTACACCTTC. It encodes CATNGGAGNYGYTF.